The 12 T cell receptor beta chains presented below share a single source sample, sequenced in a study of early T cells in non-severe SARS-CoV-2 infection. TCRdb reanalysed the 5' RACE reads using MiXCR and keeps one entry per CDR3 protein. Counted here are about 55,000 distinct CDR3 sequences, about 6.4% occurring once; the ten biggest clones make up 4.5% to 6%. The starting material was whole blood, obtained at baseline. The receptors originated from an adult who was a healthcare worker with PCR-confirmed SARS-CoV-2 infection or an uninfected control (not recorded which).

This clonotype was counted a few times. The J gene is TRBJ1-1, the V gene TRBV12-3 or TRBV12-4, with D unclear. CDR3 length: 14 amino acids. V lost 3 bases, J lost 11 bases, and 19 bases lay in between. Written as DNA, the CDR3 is TGTGCCAGCAGTTTCGCGGGAGGGCCAAAAGGGGCTTTCTTT. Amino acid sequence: CASSFAGGPKGAFF.

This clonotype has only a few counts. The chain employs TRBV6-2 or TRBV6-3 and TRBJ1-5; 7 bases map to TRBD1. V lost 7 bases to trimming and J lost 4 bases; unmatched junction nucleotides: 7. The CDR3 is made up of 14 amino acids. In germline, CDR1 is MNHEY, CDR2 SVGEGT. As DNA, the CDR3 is TGTGCCAGCAACGACAGGGCAATGAATCAGCCCCAGCATTTT. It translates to CASNDRAMNQPQHF.

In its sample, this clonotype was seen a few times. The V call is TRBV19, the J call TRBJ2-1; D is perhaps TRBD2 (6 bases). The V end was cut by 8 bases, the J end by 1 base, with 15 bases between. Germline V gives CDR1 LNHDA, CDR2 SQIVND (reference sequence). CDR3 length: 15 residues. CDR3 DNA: TGTGCCAGTGCCCGGGAGCGAAATTCCTACAATGAGCAGTTCTTC. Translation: CASARERNSYNEQFF. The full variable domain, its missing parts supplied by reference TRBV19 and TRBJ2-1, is DGGITQSPKYLFRKEGQNVTLSCEQNLNHDAMYWYRQDPGQGLRLIYYSQIVNDFQKGDIAEGYSVSREKKESFPLTVTSAQKNPTAFYLCASARERNSYNEQFFGPGTRLTVL.

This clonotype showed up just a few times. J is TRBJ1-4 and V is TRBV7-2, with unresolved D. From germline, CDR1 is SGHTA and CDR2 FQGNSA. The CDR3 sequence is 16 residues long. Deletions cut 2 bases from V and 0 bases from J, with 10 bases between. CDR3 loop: CASSLLASATNEKLFF. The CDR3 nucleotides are TGTGCCAGCAGCTTATTAGCGTCTGCAACTAATGAAAAACTGTTTTTT.

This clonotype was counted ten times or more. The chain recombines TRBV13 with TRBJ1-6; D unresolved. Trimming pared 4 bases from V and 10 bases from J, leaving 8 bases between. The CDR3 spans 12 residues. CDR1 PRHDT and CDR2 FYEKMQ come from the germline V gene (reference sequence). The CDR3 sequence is CASSSFGSPLHF. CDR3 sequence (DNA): TGTGCCAGCAGCTCTTTCGGCTCACCCCTCCACTTT.

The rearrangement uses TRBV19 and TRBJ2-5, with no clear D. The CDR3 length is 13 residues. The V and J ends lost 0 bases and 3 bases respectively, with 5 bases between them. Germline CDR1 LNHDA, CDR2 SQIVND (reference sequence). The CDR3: CASSIDSEETQYF. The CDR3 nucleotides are TGTGCCAGTAGTATAGACAGTGAAGAGACCCAGTACTTC.

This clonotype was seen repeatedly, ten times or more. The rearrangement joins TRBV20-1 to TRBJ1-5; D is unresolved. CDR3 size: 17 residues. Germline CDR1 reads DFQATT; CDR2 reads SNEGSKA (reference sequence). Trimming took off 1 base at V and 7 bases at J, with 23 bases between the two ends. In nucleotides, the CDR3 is TGCAGTGCTAGAGGCCCTTGGGTAGACCCGATGGGGCAGCCCCAGCATTTT. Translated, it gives CSARGPWVDPMGQPQHF.

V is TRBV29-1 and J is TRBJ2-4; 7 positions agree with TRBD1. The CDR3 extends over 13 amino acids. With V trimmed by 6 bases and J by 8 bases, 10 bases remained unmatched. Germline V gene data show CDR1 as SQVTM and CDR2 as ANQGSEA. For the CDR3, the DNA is TGCAGCGTGGCGACAGGGAATAAGGACATTCAGTACTTC. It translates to CSVATGNKDIQYF.

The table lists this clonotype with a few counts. The DNA for the CDR3 is TGTGCCAGCAGTGAAGTGAACAGACTCACTGAAGCTTTCTTT. Translation: CASSEVNRLTEAFF. The chain joins TRBV6-1 to TRBJ1-1; D is undetermined. This CDR3 is built from 14 residues. CDR1 MNHNS and CDR2 SASEGT come from the germline V gene. V was clipped by 1 base and J by 4 bases, with 10 bases between them.

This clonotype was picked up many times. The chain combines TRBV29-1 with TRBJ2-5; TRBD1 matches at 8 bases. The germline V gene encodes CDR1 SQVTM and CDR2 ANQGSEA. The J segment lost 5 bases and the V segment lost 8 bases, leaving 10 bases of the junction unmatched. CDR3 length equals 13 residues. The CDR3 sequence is CSLLQGAGETQYF. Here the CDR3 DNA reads TGCAGCCTACTCCAGGGGGCTGGCGAGACCCAGTACTTC.

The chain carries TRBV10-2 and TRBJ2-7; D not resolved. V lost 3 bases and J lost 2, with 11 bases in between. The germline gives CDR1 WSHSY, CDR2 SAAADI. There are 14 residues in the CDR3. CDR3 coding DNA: TGCGCCAGCAGTGACCCCTCTGTTACCTACGAGCAGTACTTC. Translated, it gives CASSDPSVTYEQYF.

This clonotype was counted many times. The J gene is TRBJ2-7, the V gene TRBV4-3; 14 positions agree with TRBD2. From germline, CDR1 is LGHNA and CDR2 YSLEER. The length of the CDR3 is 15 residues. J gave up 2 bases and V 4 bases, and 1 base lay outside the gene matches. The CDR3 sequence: CASSPGLAGAYEQYF. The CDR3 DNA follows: TGCGCCAGCAGCCCGGGACTAGCGGGAGCCTACGAGCAGTACTTC.